This paragraph covers one T cell receptor (beta chain) sequence. Its specificity is unknown. This sample was included in a study of circulating and synovial CD4+ cells in juvenile arthritis. Data came from immunoSEQ multiplex PCR; TCRdb stores just in-frame clones and leaves some out. This table holds about 34,000 clones, about 95% found once. Samples derive from patients with active juvenile idiopathic arthritis. Findings of the study overall: These repertoires were less diverse than bulk blood CD4 repertoires. The pathogenic-like versus bulk T cell difference escaped Vbeta family analysis.

The CDR3 is 15 amino acids. In germline, CDR1 is LGHNA, CDR2 YSLEER. The V gene lost 3 bases and the J gene lost 3 bases, with 14 bases spanning the gap. The chain carries TRBV4-3 and TRBJ1-2, with a possible D match to TRBD1 (5 bases). The sequencing sample was made of CD4+ T cells from blood. The clonotype comes from a human donor with juvenile idiopathic arthritis. The DNA for the CDR3 is TGCGCCAGCAGCCAGGGTCCGGGGGAGGACTATGGCTACACCTTC. It specifies CASSQGPGEDYGYTF.